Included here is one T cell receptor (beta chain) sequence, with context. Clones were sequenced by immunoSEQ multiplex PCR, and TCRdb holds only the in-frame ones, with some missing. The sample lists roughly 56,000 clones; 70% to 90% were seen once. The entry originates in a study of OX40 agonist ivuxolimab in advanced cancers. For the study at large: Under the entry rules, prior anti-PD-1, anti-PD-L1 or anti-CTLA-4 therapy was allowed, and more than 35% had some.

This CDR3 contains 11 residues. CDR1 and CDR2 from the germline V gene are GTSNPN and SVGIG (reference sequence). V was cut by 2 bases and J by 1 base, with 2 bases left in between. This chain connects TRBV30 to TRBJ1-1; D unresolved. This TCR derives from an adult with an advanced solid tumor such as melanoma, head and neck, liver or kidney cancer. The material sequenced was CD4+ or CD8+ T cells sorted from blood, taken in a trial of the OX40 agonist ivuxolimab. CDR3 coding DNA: TGTGCCTGGAGTACGAACACTGAAGCTTTCTTT. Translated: CAWSTNTEAFF.